These 14 T cell receptor beta chains originate from one sample sequenced in a study of identical twins. MiXCR was run by TCRdb on the 5' RACE reads, yielding one entry per CDR3 protein. Among about 470,000 distinct CDR3 sequences, roughly a quarter were seen once, and the ten largest hold roughly 3%. These data were also reused for a study on T cells expressing NK-cell markers.

The sample taken for sequencing was CD4+ T cells sorted from blood. The receptors were sampled from a woman aged 18-29 years in good health.

This clonotype has just a few counts. This CDR3 reads CSVGQETQYF. The CDR3 DNA is TGCAGCGTCGGGCAAGAGACCCAGTACTTC. The V call is TRBV29-1, the J call TRBJ2-5; D uncertain. The germline gives CDR1 SQVTM, CDR2 ANQGSEA. V lost 6 bases and J lost 2, with 4 bases in between. This CDR3 has 10 residues.

V is TRBV5-1 and J is TRBJ2-7; D remains unclear. V dropped 4 bases and J dropped 3 bases, with 17 bases sitting between them. From germline, CDR1 is SGHRS and CDR2 YFSETQ. This CDR3 contains 15 residues. The CDR3 DNA follows: TGCGCCAGCAGCCAGGACGGCTACCCCCACTACGAGCAGTACTTC. It encodes CASSQDGYPHYEQYF.

V and J are TRBV5-1 and TRBJ2-4, with D possibly being TRBD1 (6 bases). The CDR3 has 14 residues. Between the trimmed V and J ends, which lost 4 bases and 0 bases, there was a span of 8 bases. The germline V gene encodes CDR1 SGHRS and CDR2 YFSETQ. The CDR3: CASSQGTAKNIQYF. The CDR3 coding sequence is TGCGCCAGCAGCCAGGGGACAGCCAAAAACATTCAGTACTTC.

The gene calls are TRBV7-8 and TRBJ2-1, with D perhaps matching TRBD1 (5 bases). V lost 5 bases and J 7 bases, leaving 15 bases between the germline ends. CDR3 length: 14 amino acids. Germline CDR1 SGHVS, CDR2 FQNEAQ. CDR3 coding DNA: TGTGCCAGCAGCCTCCCCAGGGTCGGGAATGAGCAGTTCTTC. Translation gives CASSLPRVGNEQFF.

The chain carries TRBV6-2 or TRBV6-3 and TRBJ2-3; 9 nucleotides agree with TRBD2. Trimming at V came to 7 bases and at J to 8 bases, leaving 13 bases not matched to a gene. CDR1 MNHEY and CDR2 SVGEGT come from the germline V gene. CDR3 length: 15 residues. The CDR3 DNA sequence: TGTGCCAGCAACCCAGCGGGGGGTTATTTCGGTACGCAGTATTTT. Protein product: CASNPAGGYFGTQYF.

This chain uses TRBV20-1 with TRBJ2-3, with D possibly TRBD2 on 6 matching bases. Germline V gene sequence: CDR1 DFQATT, CDR2 SNEGSKA (reference sequence). V gave up 8 bases and J gave up 1 base, with 10 bases separating them. The CDR3 has 12 amino acids. DNA for the CDR3: TGCAGTTTGGCGGGGCGCACAGATACGCAGTATTTT. Translated, it gives CSLAGRTDTQYF.

This clonotype came up a few times. CDR3 bases: TGTGCCAGCAGCCAAGATTCAGGGGGATTCAACGAGCAGTACTTC. Protein product: CASSQDSGGFNEQYF. The chain employs TRBV3-1 and TRBJ2-7, with 7 nucleotides matching TRBD1. The J segment lost 5 bases and the V segment lost 0 bases, leaving 7 bases of the junction unmatched. Germline CDR1 and CDR2: LGHDT and YNNKEL (reference sequence). The CDR3 consists of 15 residues.

The table lists this clonotype with a few counts. The CDR3 DNA sequence: TGTGCCTGGAGTGCTAGCGGGGCTACCTACAATGAGCAGTTCTTC. Protein product: CAWSASGATYNEQFF. V usage is TRBV30 and J usage is TRBJ2-1, with 9 bases identical to TRBD2. The V gene's germline CDR1 is GTSNPN and CDR2 SVGIG (reference sequence). The CDR3 has 15 residues. V was clipped by 1 base and J by 2 bases; unmatched bases: 3.

V usage is TRBV12-3 or TRBV12-4 and J usage is TRBJ2-3; 8 nucleotides match TRBD1. V was pared by 10 bases and J by 0 bases, with 9 bases of the junction left unmatched. There are 15 residues in the CDR3. The CDR3 reads CATIPRDRSTDTQYF. CDR3 nucleotides: TGTGCCACCATACCCCGGGACAGGAGCACAGATACGCAGTATTTT.

This clonotype was seen a few times. The chain has TRBV9 and TRBJ1-1; 11 bases agree with TRBD1. Germline V gene sequence: CDR1 SGDLS, CDR2 YYNGEE. The V gene end was trimmed by 3 bases and the J gene end by 8 bases; junction bases not matched to a gene: 6. CDR3 length equals 14 residues. The CDR3 loop reads CASSEGGQGVEAFF. Here the CDR3 DNA reads TGTGCCAGCAGCGAGGGGGGACAGGGGGTCGAAGCTTTCTTT.

This clonotype has only a few counts. The V call is TRBV29-1, the J call TRBJ2-3; 9 bases are shared with TRBD1. The length of the CDR3 is 14 residues. V gave up 5 bases and J gave up 9 bases; unmatched junction bases: 12. CDR1 SQVTM and CDR2 ANQGSEA come from the germline V gene. The CDR3 DNA is TGCAGCGTTCCCTCGGGACAGGGATCGAGAACGCAGTATTTT. Translation: CSVPSGQGSRTQYF.

This clonotype was counted a few times. The gene calls are TRBV6-2 or TRBV6-3 and TRBJ1-5, with D hard to call. V gave up 2 bases and J gave up 2 bases, with 10 bases separating them. Germline CDR1 reads MNHEY; CDR2 reads SVGEGT. The length of the CDR3 is 15 residues. This CDR3 is CASSYGAWGNQPQHF. As DNA, the CDR3 is TGTGCCAGCAGTTACGGAGCGTGGGGCAATCAGCCCCAGCATTTT.

This clonotype has just a few counts. The rearrangement joins TRBV7-2 to TRBJ2-2; TRBD1 agrees at 7 bases. Germline V lookup: CDR1 SGHTA, CDR2 FQGNSA. The CDR3 covers 14 residues. After removal of 4 bases from V and 7 bases from J, the junction contained 6 bases not matched to a gene. The CDR3, as DNA: TGTGCCAGCAGCTATCAGGGGGTTGGCGGGGAGCTGTTTTTT. It translates to CASSYQGVGGELFF.

This clonotype was found a few times. V is TRBV18 and J is TRBJ2-7; D tentatively fits TRBD1 or TRBD2 (5 bases each). CDR3 length: 13 residues. In germline, CDR1 is KGHSH, CDR2 LQKENI. Trimming removed 6 bases at V and 7 bases at J, with 16 bases between. CDR3 sequence reads: CASSPTGTGEQYF. The CDR3 DNA reads TGTGCCAGCTCCCCGACGGGGACGGGGGAGCAGTACTTC.